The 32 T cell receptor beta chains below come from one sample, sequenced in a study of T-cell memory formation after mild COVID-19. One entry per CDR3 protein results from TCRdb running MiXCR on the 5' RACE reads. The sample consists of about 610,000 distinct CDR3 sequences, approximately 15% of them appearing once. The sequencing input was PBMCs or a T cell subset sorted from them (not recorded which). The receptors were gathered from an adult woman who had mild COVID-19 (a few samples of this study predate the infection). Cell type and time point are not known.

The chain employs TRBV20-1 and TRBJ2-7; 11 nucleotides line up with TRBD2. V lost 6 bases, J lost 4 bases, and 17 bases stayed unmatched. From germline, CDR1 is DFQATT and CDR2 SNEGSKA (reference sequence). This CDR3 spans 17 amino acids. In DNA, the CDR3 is TGCAGTGCCCCCTTTAGACCTAGCGGGAGGTGGACGTACGAGCAGTACTTC. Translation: CSAPFRPSGRWTYEQYF.

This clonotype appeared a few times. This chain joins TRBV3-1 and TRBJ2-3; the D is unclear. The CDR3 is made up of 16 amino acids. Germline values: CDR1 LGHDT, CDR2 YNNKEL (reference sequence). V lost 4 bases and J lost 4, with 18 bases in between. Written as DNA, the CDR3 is TGTGCCAGCAGCCTAGGACGGCGAGGAGTGGCAGATACGCAGTATTTT. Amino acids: CASSLGRRGVADTQYF.

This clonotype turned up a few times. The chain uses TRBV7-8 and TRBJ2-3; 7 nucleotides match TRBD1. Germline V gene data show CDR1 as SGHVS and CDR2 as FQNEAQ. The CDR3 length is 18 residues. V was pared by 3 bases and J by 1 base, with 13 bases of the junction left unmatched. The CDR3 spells CASSFYSPRGGGTDTQYF. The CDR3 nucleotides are TGTGCCAGCAGCTTCTACTCCCCCCGAGGGGGCGGCACAGATACGCAGTATTTT.

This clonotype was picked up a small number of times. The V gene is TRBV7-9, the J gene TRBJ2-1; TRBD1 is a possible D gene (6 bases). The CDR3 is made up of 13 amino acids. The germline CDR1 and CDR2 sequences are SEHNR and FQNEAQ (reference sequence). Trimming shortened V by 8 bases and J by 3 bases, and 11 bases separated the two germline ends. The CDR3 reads CASQDRLYNEQFF. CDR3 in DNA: TGTGCCAGCCAAGACAGGCTCTACAATGAGCAGTTCTTC.

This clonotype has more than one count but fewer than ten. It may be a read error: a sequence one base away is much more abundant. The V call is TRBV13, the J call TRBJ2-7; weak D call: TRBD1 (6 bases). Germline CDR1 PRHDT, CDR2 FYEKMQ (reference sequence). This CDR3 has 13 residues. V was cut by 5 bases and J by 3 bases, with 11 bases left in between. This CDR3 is CASSRRGGYEQYF. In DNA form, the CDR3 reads TGTGCCAGCAGCAGGAGAGGGGGCTACGAGCAGTACTTC.

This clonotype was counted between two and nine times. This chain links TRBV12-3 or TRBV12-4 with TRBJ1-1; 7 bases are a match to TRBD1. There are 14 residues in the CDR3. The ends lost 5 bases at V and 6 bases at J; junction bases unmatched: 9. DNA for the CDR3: TGTGCCAGCAGTCCGGTTAGGACAGGCGCTGAAGCTTTCTTT. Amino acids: CASSPVRTGAEAFF.

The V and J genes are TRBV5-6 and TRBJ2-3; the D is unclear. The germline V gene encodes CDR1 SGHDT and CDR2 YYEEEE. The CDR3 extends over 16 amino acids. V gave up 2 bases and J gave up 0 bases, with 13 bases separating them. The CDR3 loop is CASSFSVWSSTDTQYF. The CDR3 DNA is TGTGCCAGCAGCTTCTCAGTGTGGAGTAGCACAGATACGCAGTATTTT.

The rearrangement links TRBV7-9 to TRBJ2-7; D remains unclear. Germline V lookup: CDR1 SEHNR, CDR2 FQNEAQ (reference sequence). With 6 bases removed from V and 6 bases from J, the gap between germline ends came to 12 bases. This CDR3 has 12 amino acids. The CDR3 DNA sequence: TGTGCCAGCAGGGCAGACGGGTCCGAGCAGTACTTC. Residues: CASRADGSEQYF.

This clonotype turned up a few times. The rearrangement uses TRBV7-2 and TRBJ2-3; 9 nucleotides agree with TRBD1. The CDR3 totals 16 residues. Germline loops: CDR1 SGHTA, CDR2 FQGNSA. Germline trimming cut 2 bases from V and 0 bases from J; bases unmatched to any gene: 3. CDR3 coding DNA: TGTGCCAGCAGCTTAACAGGGGGCATGAGCACAGATACGCAGTATTTT. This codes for CASSLTGGMSTDTQYF.

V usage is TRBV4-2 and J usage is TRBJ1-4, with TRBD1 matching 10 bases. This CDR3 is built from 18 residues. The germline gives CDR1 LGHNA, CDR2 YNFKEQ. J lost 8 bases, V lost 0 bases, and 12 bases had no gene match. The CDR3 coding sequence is TGTGCCAGCAGCCAAGAATTGTTCGGACAGGGGGGAGTAGAAAAACTGTTTTTT. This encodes CASSQELFGQGGVEKLFF.

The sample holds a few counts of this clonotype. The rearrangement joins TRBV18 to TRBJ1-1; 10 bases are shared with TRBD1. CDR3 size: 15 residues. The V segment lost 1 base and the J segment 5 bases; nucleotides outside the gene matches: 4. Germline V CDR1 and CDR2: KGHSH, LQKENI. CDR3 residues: CASSPQDRGWTEAFF. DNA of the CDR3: TGTGCCAGCTCACCACAGGACAGGGGGTGGACTGAAGCTTTCTTT.

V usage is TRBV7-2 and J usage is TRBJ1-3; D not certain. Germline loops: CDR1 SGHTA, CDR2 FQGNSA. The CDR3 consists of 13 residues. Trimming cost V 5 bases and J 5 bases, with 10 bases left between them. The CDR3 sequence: CASSPPGRNTIYF. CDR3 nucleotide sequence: TGTGCCAGCAGCCCGCCGGGCCGAAACACCATATATTTT.

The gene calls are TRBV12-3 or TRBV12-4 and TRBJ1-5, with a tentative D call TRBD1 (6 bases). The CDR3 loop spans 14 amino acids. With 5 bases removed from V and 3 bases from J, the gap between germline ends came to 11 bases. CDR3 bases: TGTGCCAGCAGTGAAACAGGGAACAATCAGCCCCAGCATTTT. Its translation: CASSETGNNQPQHF.

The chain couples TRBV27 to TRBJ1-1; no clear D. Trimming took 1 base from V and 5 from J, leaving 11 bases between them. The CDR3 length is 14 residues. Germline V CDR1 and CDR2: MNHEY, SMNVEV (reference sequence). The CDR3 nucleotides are TGTGCCAGCAGTTTATTTGCCGACCTAACTGAAGCTTTCTTT. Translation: CASSLFADLTEAFF.

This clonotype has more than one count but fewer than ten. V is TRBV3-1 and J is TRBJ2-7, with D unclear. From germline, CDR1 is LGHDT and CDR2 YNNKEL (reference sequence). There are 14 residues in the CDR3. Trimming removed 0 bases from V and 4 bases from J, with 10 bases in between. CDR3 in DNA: TGTGCCAGCAGCCAAGAATCCGCGGATTACGAGCAGTACTTC. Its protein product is CASSQESADYEQYF.

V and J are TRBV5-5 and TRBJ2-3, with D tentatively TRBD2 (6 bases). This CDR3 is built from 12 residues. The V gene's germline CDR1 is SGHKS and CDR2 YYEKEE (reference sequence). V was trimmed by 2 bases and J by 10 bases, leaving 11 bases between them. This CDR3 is CASSFPGEAQYF. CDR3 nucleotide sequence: TGTGCCAGCAGCTTCCCGGGAGAGGCGCAGTATTTT.

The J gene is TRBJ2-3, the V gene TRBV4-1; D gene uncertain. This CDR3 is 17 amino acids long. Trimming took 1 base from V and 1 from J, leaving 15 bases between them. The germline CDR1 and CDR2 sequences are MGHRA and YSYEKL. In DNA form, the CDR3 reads TGCGCCAGCAGCCAAGGTCCCATCCTGGGCGGCACAGATACGCAGTATTTT. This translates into CASSQGPILGGTDTQYF.

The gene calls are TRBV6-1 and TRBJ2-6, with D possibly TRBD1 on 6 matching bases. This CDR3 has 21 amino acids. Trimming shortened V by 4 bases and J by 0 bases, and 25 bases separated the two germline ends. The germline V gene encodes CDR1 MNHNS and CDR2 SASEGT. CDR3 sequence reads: CASSGSPPGVRTLSGANVLTF. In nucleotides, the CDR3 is TGTGCCAGCAGTGGGTCCCCTCCAGGGGTCCGAACCCTCTCTGGGGCCAACGTCCTGACTTTC.

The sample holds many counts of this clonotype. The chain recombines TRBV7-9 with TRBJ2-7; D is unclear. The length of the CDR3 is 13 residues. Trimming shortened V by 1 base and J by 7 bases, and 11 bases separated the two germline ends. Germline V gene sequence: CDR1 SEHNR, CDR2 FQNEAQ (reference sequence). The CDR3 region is CASSLDHSREQYF. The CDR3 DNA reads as TGTGCCAGCAGCTTAGACCACTCCAGGGAGCAGTACTTC.

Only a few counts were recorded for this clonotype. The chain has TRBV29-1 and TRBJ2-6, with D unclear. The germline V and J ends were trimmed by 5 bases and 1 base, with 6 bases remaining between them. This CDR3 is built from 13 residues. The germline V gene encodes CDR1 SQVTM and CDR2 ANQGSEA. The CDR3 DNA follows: TGCAGCGTTAAAAGATCTGGGGCCAACGTCCTGACTTTC. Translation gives CSVKRSGANVLTF.

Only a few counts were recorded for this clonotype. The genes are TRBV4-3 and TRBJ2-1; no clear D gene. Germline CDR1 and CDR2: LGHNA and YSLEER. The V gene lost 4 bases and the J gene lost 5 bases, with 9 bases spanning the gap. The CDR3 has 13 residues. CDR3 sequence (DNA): TGCGCCAGCAGCCTAGTAGGTAACAATGAGCAGTTCTTC. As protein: CASSLVGNNEQFF.

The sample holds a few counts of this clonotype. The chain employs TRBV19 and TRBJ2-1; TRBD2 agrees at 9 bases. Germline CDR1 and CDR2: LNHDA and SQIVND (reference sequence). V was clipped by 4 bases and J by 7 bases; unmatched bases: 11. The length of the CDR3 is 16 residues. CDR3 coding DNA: TGTGCCAGTAGTACGGCCGGGCTAGCGGGAAAGAATGAGCAGTTCTTC. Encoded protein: CASSTAGLAGKNEQFF.

The CDR3 bases are TGCGCCAGCAGCCTATGGACAGCCAACTATGGCTACACCTTC. This gives the protein CASSLWTANYGYTF. The chain couples TRBV5-1 to TRBJ1-2; possibly TRBD1 for D (6 bases). CDR3 length: 14 amino acids. The germline V gene encodes CDR1 SGHRS and CDR2 YFSETQ. Deletions cut 4 bases from V and 2 bases from J, with 12 bases between.

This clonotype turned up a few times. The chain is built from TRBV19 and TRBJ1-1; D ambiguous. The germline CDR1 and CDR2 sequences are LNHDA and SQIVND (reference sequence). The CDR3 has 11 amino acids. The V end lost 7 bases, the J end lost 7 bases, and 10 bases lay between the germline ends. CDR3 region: CASKFLGEAFF. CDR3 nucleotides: TGTGCCAGTAAGTTTCTAGGTGAAGCTTTCTTT.

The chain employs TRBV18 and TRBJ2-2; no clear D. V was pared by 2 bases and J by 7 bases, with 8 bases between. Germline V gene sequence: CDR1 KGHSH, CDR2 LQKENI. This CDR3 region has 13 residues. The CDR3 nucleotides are TGTGCCAGCTCACCATATGATTTCGGGGAGCTGTTTTTT. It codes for CASSPYDFGELFF.

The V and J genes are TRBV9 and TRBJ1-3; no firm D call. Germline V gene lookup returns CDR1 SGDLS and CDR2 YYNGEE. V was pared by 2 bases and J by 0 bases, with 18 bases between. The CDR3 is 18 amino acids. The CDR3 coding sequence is TGTGCCAGCAGCGTCCACTGGGTCCCGGGCAACTCTGGAAACACCATATATTTT. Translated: CASSVHWVPGNSGNTIYF.

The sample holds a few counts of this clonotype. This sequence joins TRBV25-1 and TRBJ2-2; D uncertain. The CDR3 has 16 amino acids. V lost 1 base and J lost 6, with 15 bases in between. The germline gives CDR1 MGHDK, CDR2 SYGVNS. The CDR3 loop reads CASSESESAGAGELFF. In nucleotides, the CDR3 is TGTGCCAGCAGTGAATCGGAATCTGCTGGGGCCGGGGAGCTGTTTTTT.

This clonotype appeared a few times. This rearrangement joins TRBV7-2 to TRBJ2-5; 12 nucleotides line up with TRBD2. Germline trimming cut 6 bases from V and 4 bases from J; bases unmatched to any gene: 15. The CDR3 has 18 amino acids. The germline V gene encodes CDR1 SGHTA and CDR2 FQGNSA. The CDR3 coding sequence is TGTGCCAGCAGATATGGGTACCTAGCGGGGGGGCATGGAGAGACCCAGTACTTC. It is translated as CASRYGYLAGGHGETQYF.

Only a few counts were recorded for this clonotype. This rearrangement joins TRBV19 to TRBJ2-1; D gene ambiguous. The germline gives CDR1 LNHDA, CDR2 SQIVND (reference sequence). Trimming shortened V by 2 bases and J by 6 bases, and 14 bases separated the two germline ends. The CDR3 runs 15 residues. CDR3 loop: CASSIQQTAINEQFF. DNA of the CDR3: TGTGCCAGTAGTATACAGCAAACTGCCATCAATGAGCAGTTCTTC.

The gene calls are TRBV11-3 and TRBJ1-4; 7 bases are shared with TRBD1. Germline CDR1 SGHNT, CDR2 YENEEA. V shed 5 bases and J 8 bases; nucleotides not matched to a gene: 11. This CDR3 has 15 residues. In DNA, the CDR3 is TGTGCCAGCAGCGTTGGTGTGGGGACAGTCGAAAAACTGTTTTTT. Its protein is CASSVGVGTVEKLFF.

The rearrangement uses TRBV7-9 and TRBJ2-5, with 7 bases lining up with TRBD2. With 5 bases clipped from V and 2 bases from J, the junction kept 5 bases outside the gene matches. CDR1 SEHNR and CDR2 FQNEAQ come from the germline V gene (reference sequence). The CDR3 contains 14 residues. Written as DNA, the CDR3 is TGTGCCAGCAGCCTTGAAGCGGGGCAAGAGACCCAGTACTTC. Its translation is CASSLEAGQETQYF.

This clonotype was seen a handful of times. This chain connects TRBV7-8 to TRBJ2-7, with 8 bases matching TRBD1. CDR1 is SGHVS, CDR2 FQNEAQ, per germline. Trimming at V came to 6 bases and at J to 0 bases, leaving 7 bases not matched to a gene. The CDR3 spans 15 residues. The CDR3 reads CASRPDRANSYEQYF. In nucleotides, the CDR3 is TGTGCCAGCAGACCGGACAGGGCAAACTCCTACGAGCAGTACTTC.